The entry that follows covers one T cell receptor beta chain sequence. This sample stems from a study of blood T cell repertoires in COVID-19. Using immunoSEQ multiplex PCR, the repertoire was profiled, and TCRdb retains in-frame clones only, with some absent. The profile covers approximately 150,000 clones, with around 90% appearing a single time and about 5.3% taken by the ten largest. The CDR3 is 13 residues long. V was trimmed by 0 bases and J by 7 bases, leaving 10 bases between them. The V gene's germline CDR1 is GTSNPN and CDR2 SVGIG (reference sequence). Sequenced input: peripheral blood. The chain employs TRBV30 and TRBJ2-1, with D perhaps matching TRBD1 (6 bases). The TCR originated in a man between 18 and 35 years old with COVID-19, enrolled during active disease. The CDR3 loop reads CAWSVGQGNEQFF. Written as DNA, the CDR3 is TGTGCCTGGAGTGTAGGGCAGGGGAATGAGCAGTTCTTC.